The rows below give T cell receptor beta chains drawn from one sample of a study of blood T cell repertoires in COVID-19. Generated by immunoSEQ multiplex PCR, the TCRdb table keeps only in-frame clones and is missing some. The sample holds about 200,000 clones, around 88% seen once. Specimen: PBMCs or T cells enriched from blood (not recorded which). The receptors come from a woman between 25 and 40 years old who had been exposed to COVID-19. CDR3s include the opening cysteine and the closing phenylalanine or tryptophan. D genes are given only for firm matches. Clone size, where shown, is once, few, many, or a class for clones that have expanded.

few,13,TRBV11-3,.,TRBJ1-4,CASSLPGNEKLFF,TGTGCCAGCAGCTTACCAGGAAATGAAAAACTGTTTTTT
.,13,TRBV7-6,.,TRBJ1-5,CASSLGGAAPQHF,TGTGCCAGCAGCTTAGGGGGCGCGGCGCCCCAGCATTTT
.,14,TRBV3-1/TRBV3-2,.,TRBJ2-1,CASSQGAQLNEQFF,TGTGCCAGCAGCCAAGGGGCTCAGCTCAATGAGCAGTTCTTC
.,13,TRBV7-2,TRBD1,TRBJ2-1,CASSLTSGTGKFF,TGTGCCAGCAGCCTCACCTCGGGGACAGGGAAGTTCTTC
.,14,TRBV30,TRBD2,TRBJ2-5,CAWSPLAGQETQYF,TGTGCCTGGAGTCCCCTAGCGGGCCAAGAGACCCAGTACTTC
.,14,TRBV3-1/TRBV3-2,.,TRBJ2-7,CASSRTDGHYEQYF,TGTGCCAGCAGCCGAACGGACGGACACTACGAGCAGTACTTC
.,14,TRBV5-1,.,TRBJ2-5,CASSTGGAGETQYF,TGCGCCAGCAGCACTGGGGGGGCCGGGGAGACCCAGTACTTC
.,14,TRBV2,TRBD2,TRBJ2-1,CASSPGTSGDEQFF,TGTGCCAGCAGCCCCGGGACTAGCGGGGATGAGCAGTTCTTC
.,13,TRBV27,TRBD1,TRBJ1-1,CASGLTGITEAFF,TGTGCCAGCGGCCTGACAGGGATCACTGAAGCTTTCTTT
.,18,TRBV4-1,TRBD2,TRBJ2-3,CASSPGLAGALLTDTQYF,TGCGCCAGCAGCCCGGGACTAGCGGGGGCCCTGCTCACAGATACGCAGTATTTT
.,13,TRBV2,TRBD1,TRBJ2-2,CASRGGLTGELFF,TGTGCCAGCAGAGGGGGCCTCACCGGGGAGCTGTTTTTT
once,13,TRBV27,.,TRBJ1-1,CASSPGTYTEAFF,TGTGCCAGCAGTCCTGGGACATACACTGAAGCTTTCTTT
.,16,TRBV2,.,TRBJ1-3,CASTEEGSQAGNTIYF,TGTGCCAGCACCGAGGAGGGGAGTCAGGCTGGAAACACCATATATTTT
.,15,TRBV5-1,.,TRBJ2-1,CASSRDPGSYNEQFF,TGCGCCAGCAGTCGCGACCCGGGCTCCTACAATGAGCAGTTCTTC
.,14,TRBV10-3,TRBD1,TRBJ1-6,CAINTGQGNSPLHF,TGTGCCATCAACACCGGACAGGGAAATTCACCCCTCCACTTT
.,14,TRBV29-1,TRBD1,TRBJ1-3,CSVGQGLGGNTIYF,TGCAGCGTCGGACAGGGTTTGGGGGGAAACACCATATATTTT
.,14,TRBV21-1,.,TRBJ1-2,CASSGQETTYGYTF,TGTGCCAGCTCCGGACAGGAGACAACCTATGGCTACACCTTC
.,13,TRBV18,.,TRBJ2-3,CASSPSSTDTQYF,TGTGCCAGCTCACCTAGCAGCACAGATACGCAGTATTTT
.,14,TRBV27,.,TRBJ1-2,CASTLGAGSGGYTF,TGTGCCAGCACCCTCGGGGCGGGATCAGGTGGCTACACCTTC
.,15,TRBV25-1,TRBD1,TRBJ1-1,CASSETGAMNTEAFF,TGTGCCAGCAGTGAGACAGGGGCCATGAACACTGAAGCTTTCTTT